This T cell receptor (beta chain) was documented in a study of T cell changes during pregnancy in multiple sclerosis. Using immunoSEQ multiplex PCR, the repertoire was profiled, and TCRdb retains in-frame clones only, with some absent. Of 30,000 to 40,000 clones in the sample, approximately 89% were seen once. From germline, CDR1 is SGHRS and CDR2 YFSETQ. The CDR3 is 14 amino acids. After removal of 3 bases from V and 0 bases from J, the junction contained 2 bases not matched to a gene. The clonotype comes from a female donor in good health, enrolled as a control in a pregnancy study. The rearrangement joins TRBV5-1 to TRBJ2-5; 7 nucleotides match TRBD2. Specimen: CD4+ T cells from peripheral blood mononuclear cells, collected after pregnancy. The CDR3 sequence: CASSSGLHQETQYF. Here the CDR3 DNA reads TGCGCCAGCAGCTCGGGACTACACCAAGAGACCCAGTACTTC.